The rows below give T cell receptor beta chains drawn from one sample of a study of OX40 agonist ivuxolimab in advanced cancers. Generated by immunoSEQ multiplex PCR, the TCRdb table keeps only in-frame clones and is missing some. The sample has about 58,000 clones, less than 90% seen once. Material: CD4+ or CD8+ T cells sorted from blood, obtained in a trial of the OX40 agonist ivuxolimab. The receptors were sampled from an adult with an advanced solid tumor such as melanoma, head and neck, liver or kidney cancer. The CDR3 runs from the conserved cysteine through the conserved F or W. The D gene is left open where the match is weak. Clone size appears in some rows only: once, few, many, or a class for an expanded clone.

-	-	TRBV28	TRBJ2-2	CASSEGGAGELFF	TGTGCCAGCAGCGAGGGGGGGGCCGGGGAGCTGTTTTTT
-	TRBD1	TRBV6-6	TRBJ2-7	CASNQPGQPIQQYF	TGTGCCAGCAACCAACCGGGACAGCCTATCCAGCAGTACTTC
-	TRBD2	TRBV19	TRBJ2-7	CASSILAGYEQYF	TGTGCCAGTAGTATCCTAGCGGGCTACGAGCAGTACTTC
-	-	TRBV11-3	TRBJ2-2	CASSYVRGTGELFF	TGTGCCAGCAGCTACGTCAGGGGCACCGGGGAGCTGTTTTTT
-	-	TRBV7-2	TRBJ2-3	CASSLVRPTDTQYF	TGTGCCAGCAGCTTAGTTAGGCCCACAGATACGCAGTATTTT
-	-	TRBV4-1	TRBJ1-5	CASSQDGPRRGQPQHF	TGCGCCAGCAGCCAAGACGGACCCAGGCGGGGTCAGCCCCAGCATTTT
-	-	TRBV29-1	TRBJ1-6	CSVVETVNSPLHF	TGCAGCGTTGTCGAGACAGTCAATTCACCCCTCCACTTT
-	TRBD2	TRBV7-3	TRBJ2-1	CASSRLAGASNEQFF	TGTGCCAGCAGTAGACTAGCGGGAGCCAGCAATGAGCAGTTCTTC
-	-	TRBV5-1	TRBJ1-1	CASSPTPRNTEAFF	TGCGCCAGCAGCCCGACACCCAGGAACACTGAAGCTTTCTTT
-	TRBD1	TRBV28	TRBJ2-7	CASQTGDRGYEQYF	TGTGCCAGCCAAACGGGGGACAGGGGCTACGAGCAGTACTTC
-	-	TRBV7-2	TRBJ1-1	CASSLAASNTEAFF	TGTGCCAGCAGCTTAGCGGCCAGCAACACTGAAGCTTTCTTT
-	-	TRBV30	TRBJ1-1	CAKGPTGIYTEAFF	TGTGCTAAGGGCCCGACAGGAATCTACACTGAAGCTTTCTTT
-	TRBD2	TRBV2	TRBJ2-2	CASSILARTGELFF	TGTGCCAGCAGTATACTAGCGCGCACCGGGGAGCTGTTTTTT
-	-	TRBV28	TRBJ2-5	CASSFPGREETQYF	TGTGCCAGCAGTTTCCCGGGTAGGGAAGAGACCCAGTACTTC
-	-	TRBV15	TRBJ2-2	CATSRDTATGELFF	TGTGCCACCAGCAGAGATACGGCCACCGGGGAGCTGTTTTTT
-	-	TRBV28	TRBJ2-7	CASSLSLAAYEQYF	TGTGCCAGCAGTTTATCTTTAGCAGCCTACGAGCAGTACTTC
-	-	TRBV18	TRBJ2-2	CASSPPVGTGELFF	TGTGCCAGCTCACCACCGGTTGGCACCGGGGAGCTGTTTTTT
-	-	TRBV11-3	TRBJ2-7	CASSPRLGPLEEQYF	TGTGCCAGCAGTCCCCGACTAGGCCCTCTGGAAGAGCAGTACTTC
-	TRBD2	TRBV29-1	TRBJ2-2	CSGRTSGTGELFF	TGCAGCGGCCGGACTAGCGGGACTGGGGAGCTGTTTTTT
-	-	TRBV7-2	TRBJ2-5	CASSSPTGQETQYF	TGTGCCAGCAGCTCACCTACAGGGCAAGAGACCCAGTACTTC
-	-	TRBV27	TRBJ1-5	CASSFDSNQPQHF	TGTGCCAGCAGTTTTGATAGCAATCAGCCCCAGCATTTT
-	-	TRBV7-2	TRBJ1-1	CAGGQPNTEAFF	TGTGCCGGAGGCCAACCCAACACTGAAGCTTTCTTT
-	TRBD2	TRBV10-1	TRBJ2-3	CASSGGRTLF	TGCGCCAGCAGTGGCGGGAGGACCCTCTTT
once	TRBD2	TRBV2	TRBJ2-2	CASSVHSGENTGELFF	TGTGCCAGCAGTGTCCATAGCGGGGAGAACACCGGGGAGCTGTTTTTT
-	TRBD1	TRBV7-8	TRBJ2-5	CASSPLADRETQYF	TGTGCCAGCAGCCCCTTAGCGGACAGGGAAACCCAGTACTTC
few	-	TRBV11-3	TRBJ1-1	CASSLEADTEAFF	TGTGCCAGCAGCTTAGAAGCAGACACTGAAGCTTTCTTT
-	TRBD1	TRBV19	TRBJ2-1	CASSIWGQPNEQFF	TGTGCCAGTAGTATTTGGGGACAGCCGAATGAGCAGTTCTTC
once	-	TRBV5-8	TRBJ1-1	CASSLQGRTEAFF	TGTGCCAGCAGCTTGCAGGGGCGGACTGAAGCTTTCTTT
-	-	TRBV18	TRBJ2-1	CASSQEGPTYNEQFF	TGTGCCAGCTCACAGGAGGGCCCCACCTACAATGAGCAGTTCTTC
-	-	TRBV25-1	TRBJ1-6	CASSVTGVSPLHF	TGTGCCAGCAGTGTAACCGGGGTTTCACCCCTCCACTTT
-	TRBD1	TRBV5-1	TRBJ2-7	CASSDTGGAYEQYF	TGCGCCAGCAGCGACACAGGGGGCGCTTACGAGCAGTACTTC
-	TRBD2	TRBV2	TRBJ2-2	CASRGGLGGTGELFF	TGTGCCAGCAGGGGGGGACTGGGAGGGACCGGGGAGCTGTTTTTT
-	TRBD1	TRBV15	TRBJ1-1	CATKGEGGREAFF	TGTGCCACCAAAGGGGAAGGGGGCCGTGAAGCTTTCTTT
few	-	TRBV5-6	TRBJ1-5	CASSRGSDQPQHF	TGTGCCAGCAGCCGCGGTAGTGATCAGCCCCAGCATTTT
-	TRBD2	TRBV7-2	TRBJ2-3	CASSFRPLAGVDTQYF	TGTGCCAGCAGCTTCCGACCTCTAGCGGGCGTTGATACGCAGTATTTT
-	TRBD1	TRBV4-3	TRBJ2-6	CASSPRLRDRGASGANVLTF	TGCGCCAGCAGCCCACGGCTCCGGGACAGGGGGGCTTCTGGGGCCAACGTCCTGACTTTC
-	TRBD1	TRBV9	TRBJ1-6	CASSQDGTAGNSPLHF	TGTGCCAGCAGCCAAGACGGGACAGCAGGGAATTCACCCCTCCACTTT
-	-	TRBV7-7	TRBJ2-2	CASSLARAGELFF	TGTGCTAGCAGCTTAGCAAGGGCCGGGGAGCTGTTTTTT
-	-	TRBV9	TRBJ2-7	CASSPGGGYEQYF	TGTGCCAGCAGCCCCGGAGGGGGATACGAGCAGTACTTC
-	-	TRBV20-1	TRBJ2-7	CSASSNEQYF	TGCAGTGCTAGCAGTAACGAGCAGTACTTC
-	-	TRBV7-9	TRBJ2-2	CASSYASAGELFF	TGTGCCAGCAGCTACGCGTCAGCCGGGGAGCTGTTTTTT